This TCR beta chain is from a study of shared T cell receptors in the human thymus. Trimming took 5 bases from V and 0 from J, leaving 8 bases between them. This CDR3 region has 14 residues. Germline V gene data show CDR1 as KGHSH and CDR2 as LQKENI. Profiled with immunoSEQ multiplex PCR; TCRdb holds only in-frame clones, not every one. The sample has about 380,000 clones; 95% are singletons. The sequence derives from a human donor. Material for sequencing was thymocytes. The chain employs TRBV18 and TRBJ2-4; D gene ambiguous. The CDR3 loop is CASSSHLAKNIQYF. CDR3 nucleotides: TGTGCCAGCTCATCACACCTAGCCAAAAACATTCAGTACTTC.